This TCR beta chain is drawn from a study of identical twins' blood T cells. For the study at large: Roughly 50 million reads covered about 6 alpha-chain and about 6 beta-chain libraries. Points from the study as a whole: V gene usage reportedly matched far better within twin pairs than unrelated donors.

Germline V gene data show CDR1 as MGHDK and CDR2 as SYGVNS. CDR3 size: 14 residues. Per the original data handling: Each donor had about 95,000 to nearly 550,000 clonotypes. In TCRdb, the 5' RACE reads were re-called with MiXCR into one record per CDR3 protein. The V and J calls, along with clone size, are taken from TCRdb and not from the paper's own processing. Of 300,000 to 400,000 distinct CDR3 sequences in the sample, more than 25% are singletons; the top ten hold around 5.6%. With respect to this clonotype: Its matching antigen is unknown. Germline is not matched at one junction end, which may reflect a read error.

V usage is TRBV25-1 and J usage is TRBJ2-7; D is uncertain. The sample was PBMCs. The sequence was collected from a woman between 18 and 55 years old in good health. Here the CDR3 reads CANSDPSSNYEQYF. For the CDR3, the DNA is TGTGCCAACAGTGATCCTTCTTCCAACTACGAGCAGTACTTC.